This T cell receptor beta chain is drawn from a study of T cells after somatic rescue of genetic block. The length of the CDR3 is 15 residues. V shed 0 bases and J 7 bases; nucleotides not matched to a gene: 4. Germline values: CDR1 PRHDT, CDR2 FYEKMQ (reference sequence). The repertoire was sequenced with immunoSEQ multiplex PCR; TCRdb's copy has only in-frame clones and lacks some. The sample holds more than 70,000 clones, 90% seen once. The chain has TRBV13 and TRBJ2-1; 9 bases line up with TRBD2. The source material was peripheral blood mononuclear cells (PBMCs). The sequence was collected from a woman younger than 30. The CDR3 coding sequence is TGTGCCAGCAGCTTAGGGGCGGGAGGGAGGAATGAGCAGTTCTTC. Its translation is CASSLGAGGRNEQFF.